These 17 T cell receptor beta chains originate from one sample sequenced in a study of OX40 agonist ivuxolimab in advanced cancers. Profiling relied on immunoSEQ multiplex PCR, and the TCRdb table lists in-frame clones only, not all of them. Among around 80,000 clones listed, roughly 85% were seen once. Source: CD4+ or CD8+ T cells sorted from blood, taken in a trial of the OX40 agonist ivuxolimab. These TCRs come from an adult with an advanced solid tumor such as melanoma, head and neck, liver or kidney cancer.

V usage is TRBV5-1 and J usage is TRBJ1-5; 7 bases fit TRBD1. The germline V gene encodes CDR1 SGHRS and CDR2 YFSETQ. This CDR3 contains 13 residues. Losses at the gene ends were 2 bases for V and 7 bases for J; bases not matched to a gene: 3. DNA for the CDR3: TGCGCCAGCAGCTTCCAGGGGGGACAGCCCCAGCATTTT. It encodes CASSFQGGQPQHF. Full variable domain (rest looked up from reference TRBV5-1 and TRBJ1-5): KAGVTQTPRYLIKTRGQQVTLSCSPISGHRSVSWYQQTPGQGLQFLFEYFSETQRNKGNFPGRFSGRQFSNSRSEMNVSTLELGDSALYLCASSFQGGQPQHFGDGTRLSIL.

The count of this clone is one. The chain has TRBV7-2 and TRBJ1-2; D not certain. Trimming left V 7 bases short and J 7 bases short, with 10 bases between. The CDR3 has 11 amino acids. Germline assignment: CDR1 SGHTA and CDR2 FQGNSA. CDR3 sequence reads: CASNLVGGYTF. CDR3 DNA: TGTGCCAGCAACCTAGTGGGTGGCTACACCTTC.

V gene TRBV6-1 combines with J gene TRBJ2-3; 8 bases fit TRBD2. The germline gives CDR1 MNHNS, CDR2 SASEGT. Trimming removed 2 bases from V and 5 bases from J; junction bases left unmatched: 6. This CDR3 spans 15 amino acids. The CDR3 reads CASSERGLVRDTQYF. The CDR3 nucleotides are TGTGCCAGCAGTGAAAGGGGACTAGTTAGAGATACGCAGTATTTT.

This clone occurred once. J is TRBJ1-2 and V is TRBV5-1, with unresolved D. The germline V gene has CDR1 SGHRS and CDR2 YFSETQ. The V gene lost 0 bases and the J gene lost 0 bases, with 6 bases spanning the gap. The CDR3 covers 14 residues. CDR3 nucleotide sequence: TGCGCCAGCAGCTTGGGTGGAACTAACTATGGCTACACCTTC. It specifies CASSLGGTNYGYTF.

The chain couples TRBV6-5 to TRBJ1-1; tentative D call: TRBD1 (5 bases). CDR1 is MNHEY, CDR2 SVGAGI, per germline. The CDR3 contains 14 residues. The V end lost 7 bases, the J end lost 8 bases, and 20 bases lay between the germline ends. CDR3 nucleotides: TGTGCCAGCACTAGGTGGACGGACACCGACGAAGCTTTCTTT. Translated: CASTRWTDTDEAFF.

The V gene is TRBV5-1, the J gene TRBJ2-3, with 9 bases fitting TRBD2. Looked up from germline, CDR1 is SGHRS and CDR2 is YFSETQ. This CDR3 spans 14 amino acids. V lost 5 bases and J lost 8; bases outside the gene matches: 9. CDR3 region: CASRNSGGALTQYF. For the CDR3, the DNA is TGCGCCAGCAGAAATAGCGGGGGCGCCCTTACGCAGTATTTT.

The chain has TRBV9 and TRBJ2-3, with D possibly matching TRBD2 (6 bases). CDR3 size: 16 residues. The germline gives CDR1 SGDLS, CDR2 YYNGEE. V was trimmed by 0 bases and J by 1 base, leaving 12 bases between them. CDR3 loop: CASSVGTGVGTDTQYF. The CDR3 DNA sequence: TGTGCCAGCAGCGTAGGAACGGGGGTGGGCACAGATACGCAGTATTTT.

This clone was observed at least ten times. V gene TRBV4-3 combines with J gene TRBJ2-7; 7 bases fit TRBD1. Germline assignment: CDR1 LGHNA and CDR2 YSLEER. Trimming cost V 5 bases and J 4 bases; bases outside gene matches: 11. This CDR3 has 15 residues. The CDR3 DNA sequence: TGCGCCAGCAGCTCTCAATGGGACAGAGAGTACGAGCAGTACTTC. Protein product: CASSSQWDREYEQYF.

This chain uses TRBV25-1 with TRBJ2-3; TRBD2 agrees at 9 bases. There are 16 residues in the CDR3. The germline V gene encodes CDR1 MGHDK and CDR2 SYGVNS. After removal of 5 bases from V and 7 bases from J, the junction contained 13 bases not matched to a gene. CDR3 amino acids: CASSQLSSGGTNTQYF. The DNA for the CDR3 is TGTGCCAGCAGTCAATTAAGTAGCGGGGGAACAAATACGCAGTATTTT.

The V call is TRBV30, the J call TRBJ1-3; D is perhaps TRBD1 (6 bases). Looked up from germline, CDR1 is GTSNPN and CDR2 is SVGIG (reference sequence). V lost 2 bases to trimming and J lost 4 bases, with 15 bases between them. There are 15 residues in the CDR3. Here the CDR3 reads CAWSTNRAGGNTIYF. The DNA for the CDR3 is TGTGCCTGGAGTACGAACAGGGCCGGGGGAAACACCATATATTTT. The variable domain in full, with the rest retrieved from reference TRBV30 and TRBJ1-3, is SQTIHQWPATLVQPVGSPLSLECTVEGTSNPNLYWYRQAAGRGLQLLFYSVGIGQISSEVPQNLSASRPQDRQFILSSKKLLLSDSGFYLCAWSTNRAGGNTIYFGEGSWLTVV.

CDR3 protein: CASRYQGSSYNSPLHF. The CDR3 nucleotides are TGTGCCAGCAGGTATCAGGGGAGCTCCTATAATTCACCCCTCCACTTT. The chain employs TRBV13 and TRBJ1-6; a weak D match, TRBD1 (6 bases). This CDR3 has 16 residues. Germline assignment: CDR1 PRHDT and CDR2 FYEKMQ (reference sequence). Between the trimmed V and J ends, which lost 6 bases and 0 bases, there was a span of 12 bases.

The chain joins TRBV9 to TRBJ1-3; possibly TRBD1 for D (5 bases). The V gene's germline CDR1 is SGDLS and CDR2 YYNGEE. The V and J ends lost 3 bases and 4 bases respectively, with 17 bases between them. This CDR3 is built from 16 residues. The CDR3 nucleotides are TGTGCCAGCAGCGCCGACGGTGGGGGAGGAGGAAACACCATATATTTT. The encoded protein is CASSADGGGGGNTIYF.

DNA of the CDR3: TGTGCCAGCAGTTTTGAGGGAACTGAAGCTTTCTTT. Amino acid sequence: CASSFEGTEAFF. This chain uses TRBV27 with TRBJ1-1, with unresolved D. The CDR3 has 12 residues. With 3 bases removed from V and 5 bases from J, the gap between germline ends came to 7 bases. Germline loops: CDR1 MNHEY, CDR2 SMNVEV (reference sequence).

The rearrangement joins TRBV4-1 to TRBJ1-6, with 10 bases lining up with TRBD1. The CDR3 spans 16 residues. V shed 0 bases and J 9 bases; nucleotides not matched to a gene: 5. The V gene's germline CDR1 is MGHRA and CDR2 YSYEKL. This chain's CDR3 is CASSQDPGQGTSPLHF. As DNA, the CDR3 is TGCGCCAGCAGCCAAGATCCGGGACAGGGGACTTCACCCCTCCACTTT.

The chain has TRBV5-8 and TRBJ2-5; TRBD1 aligns across 7 bases. Germline lookup yields CDR1 SGHTS and CDR2 YDEGEE. J gave up 9 bases and V 4 bases, and 6 bases lay outside the gene matches. The CDR3 consists of 12 residues. The CDR3 protein is CASSRDSVAQYF. The CDR3, as DNA: TGTGCCAGCAGCCGGGACAGTGTAGCCCAGTACTTC.

This chain joins TRBV30 and TRBJ1-1, with D unclear. With 2 bases removed from V and 2 bases from J, the gap between germline ends came to 9 bases. The CDR3 length is 13 residues. The V gene's germline CDR1 is GTSNPN and CDR2 SVGIG (reference sequence). CDR3 residues: CAWSTQANTEAFF. The CDR3, as DNA: TGTGCCTGGAGTACCCAGGCTAACACTGAAGCTTTCTTT.

This sequence joins TRBV13 and TRBJ1-2; TRBD1 aligns across 9 bases. V lost 9 bases, J lost 8 bases, and 10 bases stayed unmatched. Germline CDR1 is PRHDT and CDR2 is FYEKMQ (reference sequence). This CDR3 has 13 amino acids. The CDR3 nucleotides are TGTGCCAGTTCCCGGGACAGGGATCGGGGCTACACCTTC. Translated: CASSRDRDRGYTF.